A single sample is the source of the 32 T cell receptor beta chains below, sequenced in a study of blood T cell repertoires in COVID-19. Libraries were prepared by immunoSEQ multiplex PCR; TCRdb keeps only in-frame clonotypes and omits some of them. Altogether 300,000 to 400,000 clones are present, more than 70% being singletons, with the ten largest covering 3%. The sequenced material came from peripheral blood. These receptor sequences come from a man aged 25 to 40 with active or convalescent COVID-19.

This clone has only a few counts. This sequence joins TRBV5-4 and TRBJ1-1; D ambiguous. Germline assignment: CDR1 SGHNT and CDR2 YYREEE (reference sequence). CDR3 size: 13 residues. Between the trimmed V and J ends, which lost 5 bases and 0 bases, there was a span of 8 bases. The CDR3 DNA follows: TGTGCCAGCAGGGAGGGTATGAACACTGAAGCTTTCTTT. It translates to CASREGMNTEAFF.

This sequence joins TRBV7-3 and TRBJ2-1; 14 bases match TRBD2. The CDR3 has 15 residues. The V segment lost 5 bases and the J segment 8 bases; nucleotides outside the gene matches: 5. In germline, CDR1 is SGHTA, CDR2 FQGTGA. The CDR3 bases are TGTGCCAGCAGCGCGACTAGCGGGGGGGCCTATGAGCAGTTCTTC. This translates into CASSATSGGAYEQFF.

The V and J genes are TRBV4-3 and TRBJ1-1, with D possibly matching TRBD1 (5 bases). The V end lost 2 bases, the J end lost 6 bases, and 13 bases lay between the germline ends. This CDR3 spans 14 amino acids. The germline V gene encodes CDR1 LGHNA and CDR2 YSLEER. The CDR3 region is CASSQFREVAEAFF. The CDR3 DNA follows: TGCGCCAGCAGCCAATTCAGGGAGGTCGCTGAAGCTTTCTTT.

The chain has TRBV3-1 (or the pseudogene TRBV3-2) and TRBJ2-1; 14 bases agree with TRBD2. Germline assignment: CDR1 LGHDT and CDR2 YNNKEL (reference sequence). This CDR3 contains 16 residues. V lost 6 bases, J lost 8 bases, and 9 bases stayed unmatched. The CDR3 nucleotides read TGTGCCAGCAGTAGACTAGCGGGAGGGCTGCAAGATGAGCAGTTCTTC. Its translation is CASSRLAGGLQDEQFF.

The rearrangement uses TRBV4-1 and TRBJ1-4, with TRBD1 identical over 9 bases. The CDR3 loop spans 19 amino acids. Looked up from germline, CDR1 is MGHRA and CDR2 is YSYEKL. Trimming at V came to 0 bases and at J to 0 bases, leaving 8 bases not matched to a gene. Here the CDR3 DNA reads TGCGCCAGCAGCCAAGAGGGACAGGGATTCCTTGCAACTAATGAAAAACTGTTTTTT. Its protein product is CASSQEGQGFLATNEKLFF.

The chain carries TRBV18 and TRBJ1-5; a possible D gene is TRBD1 (5 bases). The CDR3 length is 13 residues. CDR1 and CDR2 from the germline V gene are KGHSH and LQKENI. The V end lost 3 bases, the J end lost 3 bases, and 6 bases lay between the germline ends. Here the CDR3 reads CASSPGANQPQHF. CDR3 nucleotides: TGTGCCAGCTCACCTGGGGCCAATCAGCCCCAGCATTTT.

V gene TRBV7-2 combines with J gene TRBJ2-5; 9 nucleotides align to TRBD1. From germline, CDR1 is SGHTA and CDR2 FQGNSA. CDR3 length: 14 residues. Unmatched junction bases numbered 7, after V lost 5 bases and J lost 6 bases. CDR3 residues: CASSQGQGHKTQYF. The DNA of the CDR3 is TGTGCCAGCAGCCAGGGACAGGGACACAAGACCCAGTACTTC.

The gene calls are TRBV27 and TRBJ1-4; TRBD1 might be the D (5 bases). From germline, CDR1 is MNHEY and CDR2 SMNVEV (reference sequence). Trimming took off 5 bases at V and 7 bases at J, with 20 bases between the two ends. This CDR3 comprises 16 residues. The DNA for the CDR3 is TGTGCCAGCAGTCTTACAAGGCTGACAGCCGGTGAAAAACTGTTTTTT. Residues: CASSLTRLTAGEKLFF.

V and J are TRBV7-3 and TRBJ2-1; the match to TRBD2 covers 7 bases. This CDR3 has 15 residues. Trimming removed 3 bases from V and 4 bases from J; junction bases left unmatched: 6. Germline assignment: CDR1 SGHTA and CDR2 FQGTGA. The chain's CDR3 is CASSLGAGIYNEQFF. CDR3 nucleotide sequence: TGTGCCAGCAGCTTGGGAGCGGGGATATACAATGAGCAGTTCTTC.

The chain joins TRBV4-2 to TRBJ2-2; 13 bases fit TRBD2. In germline, CDR1 is LGHNA, CDR2 YNFKEQ. The CDR3 sequence is 17 residues long. The V segment lost 2 bases and the J segment 7 bases; nucleotides outside the gene matches: 7. CDR3 region: CASSQLLAGGLYGELFF. The CDR3, as DNA: TGTGCCAGCAGCCAACTACTAGCGGGGGGGCTGTACGGGGAGCTGTTTTTT.

This clone has only one observation. The chain is built from TRBV7-2 and TRBJ2-2; D uncertain. Trimming pared 1 base from V and 7 bases from J, leaving 7 bases between. The CDR3 runs 13 residues. CDR1 and CDR2 (germline): SGHTA, FQGNSA. CDR3 DNA sequence: TGTGCCAGCAGCTTAGAGCTAGTCGGGGAGCTGTTTTTT. Its protein product is CASSLELVGELFF.

This clone appeared once. V is TRBV7-2 and J is TRBJ1-1; D not certain. There are 14 residues in the CDR3. Germline CDR1 SGHTA, CDR2 FQGNSA. Trimming took 5 bases from V and 1 from J, leaving 11 bases between them. CDR3 in amino acids: CASSLLPSNTEAFF. Here the CDR3 DNA reads TGTGCCAGCAGCCTCCTCCCCTCGAACACTGAAGCTTTCTTT.

The chain has TRBV19 and TRBJ2-3, with D uncertain. The V gene's germline CDR1 is LNHDA and CDR2 SQIVND (reference sequence). CDR3 length: 14 amino acids. V was cut by 3 bases and J by 2 bases, with 9 bases left in between. This CDR3 reads CASSIVGDTDTQYF. DNA of the CDR3: TGTGCCAGTAGTATCGTAGGAGACACAGATACGCAGTATTTT. Based on the CDR3 plus reference TRBV19 and TRBJ2-3, the full variable domain is DGGITQSPKYLFRKEGQNVTLSCEQNLNHDAMYWYRQDPGQGLRLIYYSQIVNDFQKGDIAEGYSVSREKKESFPLTVTSAQKNPTAFYLCASSIVGDTDTQYFGPGTRLTVL.

Here the CDR3 DNA reads TGTGCCAGCAGCTACCTGGCCCTTAATCTCTACAATGAGCAGTTCTTC. Its protein product is CASSYLALNLYNEQFF. The V and J genes are TRBV9 and TRBJ2-1; D remains unclear. Trimming took 4 bases from V and 3 from J, leaving 17 bases between them. The V gene's germline CDR1 is SGDLS and CDR2 YYNGEE. The length of the CDR3 is 16 residues.

This clone has a handful of counts. The rearrangement links TRBV5-4 to TRBJ1-6; 7 nucleotides align to TRBD1. J was trimmed by 9 bases and V by 9 bases; bases with no gene match: 9. Germline V CDR1 and CDR2: SGHNT, YYREEE (reference sequence). There are 13 residues in the CDR3. The CDR3: CATQPGQPSPLHF. Here the CDR3 DNA reads TGTGCCACTCAACCGGGACAGCCTTCACCCCTCCACTTT.

The gene calls are TRBV19 and TRBJ2-1, with TRBD2 matching 9 bases. Germline-derived CDR1 and CDR2 are LNHDA and SQIVND (reference sequence). J gave up 2 bases and V 5 bases, and 7 bases lay outside the gene matches. The CDR3 sequence is 16 residues long. The CDR3 is CASSVPGLATYNEQFF. The CDR3, as DNA: TGTGCCAGTAGTGTACCGGGACTAGCAACCTACAATGAGCAGTTCTTC. The whole variable domain, filled in from reference TRBV19 and TRBJ2-1, reads DGGITQSPKYLFRKEGQNVTLSCEQNLNHDAMYWYRQDPGQGLRLIYYSQIVNDFQKGDIAEGYSVSREKKESFPLTVTSAQKNPTAFYLCASSVPGLATYNEQFFGPGTRLTVL.

The CDR3 DNA is TGTGCCAGCAGCTTGGGGGGGGGAAACACCATATATTTT. Protein sequence: CASSLGGGNTIYF. This chain connects TRBV7-2 to TRBJ1-3; D possibly corresponds to TRBD1 (5 bases). The CDR3 has 13 residues. V was cut by 3 bases and J by 4 bases, with 7 bases left in between. Germline V gene sequence: CDR1 SGHTA, CDR2 FQGNSA.

The V and J genes are TRBV27 and TRBJ2-1; 11 bases line up with TRBD2. The CDR3 spans 17 residues. The V segment lost 1 base and the J segment 7 bases; nucleotides outside the gene matches: 9. Germline V gene data show CDR1 as MNHEY and CDR2 as SMNVEV (reference sequence). Here the CDR3 DNA reads TGTGCCAGCAGTTTATTGGGAGGGACTAGCGGTATTAATGAGCAGTTCTTC. Protein sequence: CASSLLGGTSGINEQFF.

The chain carries TRBV23-1 and TRBJ2-3; no definite D call. TRBV23-1 is an open reading frame whose function is uncertain. V gave up 3 bases and J gave up 0 bases, with 19 bases separating them. The CDR3 extends over 18 amino acids. CDR3 nucleotides: TGCGCCAGCAGTCAGTCATTCAATACAGCTTCAAGCACAGATACGCAGTATTTT. It is translated as CASSQSFNTASSTDTQYF.

The sample holds a few counts of this clone. J is TRBJ1-4 and V is TRBV7-9, with a tentative D call TRBD1 (5 bases). Trimming removed 4 bases from V and 11 bases from J, with 11 bases in between. The CDR3 spans 12 residues. Germline CDR1 SEHNR, CDR2 FQNEAQ (reference sequence). CDR3: CASSSYRGKLFF. The CDR3 coding sequence is TGTGCCAGCAGCTCTTATCGGGGGAAACTGTTTTTT.

The chain joins TRBV3-1 (or the pseudogene TRBV3-2) to TRBJ1-5; a weak D match, TRBD1 (6 bases). The V gene lost 1 base and the J gene lost 6 bases, with 10 bases spanning the gap. This CDR3 contains 14 residues. Germline CDR1 LGHDT, CDR2 YNNKEL (reference sequence). CDR3 sequence: CASSQVRGSQPQHF. The CDR3 DNA reads TGTGCCAGCAGCCAAGTAAGGGGGAGTCAGCCCCAGCATTTT.

Notes on this clone: A much larger clone lies one base from this, so it may be a read error. The chain uses TRBV11-3 and TRBJ1-1; D perhaps matches TRBD1 (6 bases). The germline V gene encodes CDR1 SGHNT and CDR2 YENEEA. The CDR3 loop spans 13 amino acids. V was shortened by 3 bases and J by 1 base, with 6 bases between the two germline ends. The DNA for the CDR3 is TGTGCCAGCAGCTTGGGGGCGAACACTGAAGCTTTCTTT. Translated: CASSLGANTEAFF.

The J gene is TRBJ2-3, the V gene TRBV4-1, with 7 positions matching TRBD2. V was clipped by 4 bases and J by 4 bases; unmatched bases: 11. The CDR3 totals 16 residues. Germline-derived CDR1 and CDR2 are MGHRA and YSYEKL. CDR3 coding DNA: TGCGCCAGCAGCCTGTCAGGCTGGGGGGGTCCAGATACGCAGTATTTT. Translation: CASSLSGWGGPDTQYF.

The V gene is TRBV29-1, the J gene TRBJ2-1; 9 nucleotides match TRBD2. Germline lookup yields CDR1 SQVTM and CDR2 ANQGSEA. V lost 6 bases and J lost 11; bases outside the gene matches: 11. The CDR3 length is 13 residues. CDR3 nucleotide sequence: TGCAGCGTAGTCCCGACTAGCGGAGCTCAGCAGTTCTTC. Translated: CSVVPTSGAQQFF.

This clone has more than one count but fewer than ten. The chain couples TRBV5-1 to TRBJ1-5; 7 nucleotides agree with TRBD1. Looked up from germline, CDR1 is SGHRS and CDR2 is YFSETQ. The CDR3 has 15 amino acids. J was trimmed by 6 bases and V by 4 bases; bases with no gene match: 10. The CDR3 DNA is TGCGCCAGCAGCCCCGACACAGGGGATGGTCAGCCCCAGCATTTT. This translates into CASSPDTGDGQPQHF.

The CDR3: CASSTPRGQFIGTEAFF. The CDR3 bases are TGTGCCAGTAGTACCCCCAGGGGGCAATTTATAGGCACTGAAGCTTTCTTT. The J gene is TRBJ1-1, the V gene TRBV19; 8 nucleotides line up with TRBD1. Germline V CDR1 and CDR2: LNHDA, SQIVND (reference sequence). The CDR3 consists of 17 residues. J lost 4 bases, V lost 4 bases, and 14 bases had no gene match.

Regarding this clone: The sample contains more than one DNA sequence encoding this CDR3. The chain uses TRBV29-1 and TRBJ1-1, with 10 bases aligning to TRBD1. Germline values: CDR1 SQVTM, CDR2 ANQGSEA. V lost 4 bases to trimming and J lost 1 base; unmatched junction nucleotides: 0. The CDR3 covers 13 residues. CDR3 residues: CSVGTGGNTEAFF. The CDR3 bases are TGCAGCGTTGGGACAGGGGGGAACACTGAAGCTTTCTTT.

The genes are TRBV7-2 and TRBJ2-5, with D maybe TRBD2 (6 bases). Germline CDR1 and CDR2: SGHTA and FQGNSA. Trimming shortened V by 5 bases and J by 7 bases, and 17 bases separated the two germline ends. The CDR3 totals 14 residues. The CDR3: CASSLPGLDLTQYF. DNA of the CDR3: TGTGCCAGCAGCCTACCGGGACTGGATTTGACCCAGTACTTC.

V is TRBV6-2 or TRBV6-3 and J is TRBJ2-1, with 12 bases lining up with TRBD2. Germline V gives CDR1 MNHEY, CDR2 SVGEGT. Trimming took 6 bases from V and 7 from J; bases not matched to a gene: 13. There are 17 residues in the CDR3. This CDR3 is CASSPPTTSGRRNEQFF. The CDR3 DNA sequence: TGTGCCAGCAGCCCACCGACAACTAGCGGGAGGAGGAATGAGCAGTTCTTC.

V gene TRBV7-9 combines with J gene TRBJ2-7; D ambiguous. Trimming cost V 5 bases and J 1 base, with 6 bases left between them. This CDR3 has 12 residues. The germline gives CDR1 SEHNR, CDR2 FQNEAQ (reference sequence). CDR3 in amino acids: CASSALSYEQYF. The CDR3, as DNA: TGTGCCAGCAGCGCCCTATCCTACGAGCAGTACTTC.

The chain is built from TRBV3-1 (or the pseudogene TRBV3-2) and TRBJ1-2, with D uncertain. Germline assignment: CDR1 LGHDT and CDR2 YNNKEL (reference sequence). V lost 3 bases, J lost 8 bases, and 7 bases lay in between. This CDR3 has 11 amino acids. The CDR3, as DNA: TGTGCCAGCAGCCAGAACTCAGGCTACACCTTC. This codes for CASSQNSGYTF.

The V gene is TRBV7-8, the J gene TRBJ2-1, with D unclear. This CDR3 region has 15 residues. Trimming shortened V by 1 base and J by 8 bases, and 15 bases separated the two germline ends. Germline lookup yields CDR1 SGHVS and CDR2 FQNEAQ. CDR3 loop: CASSLEYNSFDEQFF. The DNA for the CDR3 is TGTGCCAGCAGCTTAGAGTATAATAGCTTCGATGAGCAGTTCTTC.